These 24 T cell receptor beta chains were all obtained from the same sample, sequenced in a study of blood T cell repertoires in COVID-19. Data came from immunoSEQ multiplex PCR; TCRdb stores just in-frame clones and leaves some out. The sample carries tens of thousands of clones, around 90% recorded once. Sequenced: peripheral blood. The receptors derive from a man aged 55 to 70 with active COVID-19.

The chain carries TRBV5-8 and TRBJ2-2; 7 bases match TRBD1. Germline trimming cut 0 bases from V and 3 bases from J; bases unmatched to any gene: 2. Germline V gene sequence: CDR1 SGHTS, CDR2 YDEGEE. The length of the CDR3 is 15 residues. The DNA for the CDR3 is TGTGCCAGCAGCTTGGACAGGGGTGACACCGGGGAGCTGTTTTTT. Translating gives CASSLDRGDTGELFF. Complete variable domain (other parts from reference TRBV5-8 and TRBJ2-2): EAGVTQSPTHLIKTRGQQATLRCSPISGHTSVYWYQQALGLGLQFLLWYDEGEERNRGNFPPRFSGRQFPNYSSELNVNALELEDSALYLCASSLDRGDTGELFFGEGSRLTVL.

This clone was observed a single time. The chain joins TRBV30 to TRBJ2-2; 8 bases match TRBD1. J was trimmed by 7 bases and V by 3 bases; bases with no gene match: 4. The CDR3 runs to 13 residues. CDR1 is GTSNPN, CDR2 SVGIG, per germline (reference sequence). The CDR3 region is CAWRDRVGGELFF. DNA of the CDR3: TGTGCCTGGAGGGACAGGGTGGGCGGGGAGCTGTTTTTT.

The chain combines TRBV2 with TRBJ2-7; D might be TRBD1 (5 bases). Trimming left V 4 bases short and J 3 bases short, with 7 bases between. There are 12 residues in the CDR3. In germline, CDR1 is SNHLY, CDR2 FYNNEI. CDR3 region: CASSARVYEQYF. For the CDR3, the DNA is TGTGCCAGCAGTGCCAGGGTCTACGAGCAGTACTTC.

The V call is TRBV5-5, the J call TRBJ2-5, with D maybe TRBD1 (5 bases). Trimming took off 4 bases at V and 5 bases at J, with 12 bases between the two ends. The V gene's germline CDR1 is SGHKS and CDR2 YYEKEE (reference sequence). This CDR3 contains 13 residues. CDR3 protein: CASSPQGAETQYF. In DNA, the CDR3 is TGTGCCAGCAGCCCTCAGGGCGCCGAGACCCAGTACTTC.

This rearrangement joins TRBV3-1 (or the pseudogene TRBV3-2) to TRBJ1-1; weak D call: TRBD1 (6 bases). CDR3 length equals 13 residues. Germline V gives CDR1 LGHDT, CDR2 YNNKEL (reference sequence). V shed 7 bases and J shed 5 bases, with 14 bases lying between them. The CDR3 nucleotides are TGTGCCAGCAACAACCCTGGGACAACTGAAGCTTTCTTT. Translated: CASNNPGTTEAFF.

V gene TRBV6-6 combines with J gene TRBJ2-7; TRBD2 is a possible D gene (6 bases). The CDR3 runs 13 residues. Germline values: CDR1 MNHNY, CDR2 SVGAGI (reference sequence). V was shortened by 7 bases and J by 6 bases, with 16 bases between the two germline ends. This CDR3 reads CASTGTSVGEQYF. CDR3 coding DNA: TGTGCCAGCACCGGGACTTCGGTGGGCGAGCAGTACTTC.

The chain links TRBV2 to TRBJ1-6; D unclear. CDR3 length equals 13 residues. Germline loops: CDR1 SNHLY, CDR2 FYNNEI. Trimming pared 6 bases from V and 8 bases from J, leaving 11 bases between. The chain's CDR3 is CASRFWGDSPLHF. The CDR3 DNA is TGTGCCAGCAGATTCTGGGGAGATTCACCCCTCCACTTT.

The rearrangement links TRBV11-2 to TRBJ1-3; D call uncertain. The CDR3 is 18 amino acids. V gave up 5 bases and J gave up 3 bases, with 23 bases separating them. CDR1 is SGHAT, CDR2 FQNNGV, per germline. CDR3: CASSARLRGGRRGNTIYF. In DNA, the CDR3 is TGTGCCAGCAGCGCTCGACTCCGGGGAGGCAGGCGTGGAAACACCATATATTTT.

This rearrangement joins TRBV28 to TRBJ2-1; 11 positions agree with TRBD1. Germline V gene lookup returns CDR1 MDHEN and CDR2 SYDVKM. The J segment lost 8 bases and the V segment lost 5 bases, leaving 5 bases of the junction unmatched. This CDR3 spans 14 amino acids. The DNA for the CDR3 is TGTGCCAGCAGTCAGGACAGGGGGCGATATGAGCAGTTCTTC. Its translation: CASSQDRGRYEQFF.

For the CDR3, the DNA is TGTGCCAGCAGCAGCACCGGGACATCACCCTACGAGCAGTACTTC. Translation: CASSSTGTSPYEQYF. The J gene is TRBJ2-7, the V gene TRBV6-6, with D perhaps TRBD1 (6 bases). V gave up 6 bases and J gave up 2 bases, with 17 bases separating them. The germline V gene encodes CDR1 MNHNY and CDR2 SVGAGI (reference sequence). The CDR3 runs 15 residues.

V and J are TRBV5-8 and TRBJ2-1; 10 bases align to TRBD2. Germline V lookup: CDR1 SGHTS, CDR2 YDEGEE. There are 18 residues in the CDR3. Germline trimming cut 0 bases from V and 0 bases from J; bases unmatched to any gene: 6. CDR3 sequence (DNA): TGTGCCAGCAGCTTGGCCTTGGCTAGCGGGGGCTCCTACAATGAGCAGTTCTTC. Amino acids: CASSLALASGGSYNEQFF.

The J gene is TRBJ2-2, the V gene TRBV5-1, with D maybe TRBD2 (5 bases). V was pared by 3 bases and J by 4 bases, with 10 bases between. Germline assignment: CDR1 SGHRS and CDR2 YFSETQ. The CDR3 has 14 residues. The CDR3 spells CASSSVAPTGELFF. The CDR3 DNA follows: TGCGCCAGCAGCTCGGTAGCGCCCACCGGGGAGCTGTTTTTT.

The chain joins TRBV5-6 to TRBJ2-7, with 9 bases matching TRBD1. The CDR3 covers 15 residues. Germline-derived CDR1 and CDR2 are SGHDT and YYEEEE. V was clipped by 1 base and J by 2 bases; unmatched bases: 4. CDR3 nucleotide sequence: TGTGCCAGCAGCTTGCGGGACAGGGTCCCCTACGAGCAGTACTTC. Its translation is CASSLRDRVPYEQYF. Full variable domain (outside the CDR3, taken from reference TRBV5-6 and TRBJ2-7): DAGVTQSPTHLIKTRGQQVTLRCSPKSGHDTVSWYQQALGQGPQFIFQYYEEEERQRGNFPDRFSGHQFPNYSSELNVNALLLGDSALYLCASSLRDRVPYEQYFGPGTRLTVT.

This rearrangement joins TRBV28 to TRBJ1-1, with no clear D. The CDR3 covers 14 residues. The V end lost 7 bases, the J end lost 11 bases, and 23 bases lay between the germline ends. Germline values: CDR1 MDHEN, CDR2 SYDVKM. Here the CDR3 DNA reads TGTGCCAGCACCGGACGTTACAGAGGAGGATTGGCTTTCTTT. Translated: CASTGRYRGGLAFF.

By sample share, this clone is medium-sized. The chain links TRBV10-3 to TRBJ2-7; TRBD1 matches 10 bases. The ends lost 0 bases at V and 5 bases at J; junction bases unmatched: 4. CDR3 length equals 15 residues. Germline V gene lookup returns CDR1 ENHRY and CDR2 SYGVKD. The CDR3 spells CAISESQDRGHEQYF. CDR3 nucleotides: TGTGCCATCAGTGAGTCCCAAGACAGGGGGCACGAGCAGTACTTC.

The CDR3 DNA is TGTGCCAGCAGCCCCCGTGAGCATGTAGCTTTCTTT. It codes for CASSPREHVAFF. V is TRBV28 and J is TRBJ1-1, with D uncertain. Germline-derived CDR1 and CDR2 are MDHEN and SYDVKM. The CDR3 contains 12 residues. The V end was cut by 6 bases, the J end by 10 bases, with 15 bases between.

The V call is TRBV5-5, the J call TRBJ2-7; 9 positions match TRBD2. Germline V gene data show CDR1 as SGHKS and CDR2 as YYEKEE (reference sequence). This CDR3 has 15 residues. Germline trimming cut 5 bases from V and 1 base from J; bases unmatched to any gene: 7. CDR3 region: CASRVSLAGSYEQYF. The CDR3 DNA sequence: TGTGCCAGCAGAGTTAGTCTAGCGGGATCCTACGAGCAGTACTTC.

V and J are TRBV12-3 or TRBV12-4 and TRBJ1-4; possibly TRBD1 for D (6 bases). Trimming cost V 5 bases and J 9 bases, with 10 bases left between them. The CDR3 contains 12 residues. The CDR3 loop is CASSVGGQKLFF. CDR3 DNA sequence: TGTGCCAGCAGTGTCGGGGGGCAAAAACTGTTTTTT.

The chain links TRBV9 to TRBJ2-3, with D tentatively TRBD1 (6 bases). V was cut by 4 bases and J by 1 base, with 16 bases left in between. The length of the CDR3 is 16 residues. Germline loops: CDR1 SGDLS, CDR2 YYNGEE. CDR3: CASSFNRDTGTDTQYF. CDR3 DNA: TGTGCCAGCAGCTTTAACCGGGACACCGGCACAGATACGCAGTATTTT.

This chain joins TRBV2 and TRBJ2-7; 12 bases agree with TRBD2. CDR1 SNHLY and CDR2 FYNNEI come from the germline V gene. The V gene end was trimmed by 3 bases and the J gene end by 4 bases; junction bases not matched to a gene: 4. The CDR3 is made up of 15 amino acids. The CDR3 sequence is CASSERLAGGYEQYF. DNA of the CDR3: TGTGCCAGCAGTGAGAGGCTAGCGGGGGGGTACGAGCAGTACTTC.

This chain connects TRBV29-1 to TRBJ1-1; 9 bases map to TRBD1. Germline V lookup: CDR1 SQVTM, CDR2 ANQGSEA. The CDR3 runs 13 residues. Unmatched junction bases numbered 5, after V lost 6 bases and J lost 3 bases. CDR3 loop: CSVATGGDTEAFF. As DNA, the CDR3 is TGCAGCGTGGCGACAGGGGGGGACACTGAAGCTTTCTTT.

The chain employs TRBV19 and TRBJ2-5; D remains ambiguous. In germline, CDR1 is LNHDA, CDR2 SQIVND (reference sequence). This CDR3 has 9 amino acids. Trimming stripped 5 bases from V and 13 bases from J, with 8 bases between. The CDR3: CASSLPGYF. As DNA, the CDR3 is TGTGCCAGTAGTCTGCCAGGGTACTTC.

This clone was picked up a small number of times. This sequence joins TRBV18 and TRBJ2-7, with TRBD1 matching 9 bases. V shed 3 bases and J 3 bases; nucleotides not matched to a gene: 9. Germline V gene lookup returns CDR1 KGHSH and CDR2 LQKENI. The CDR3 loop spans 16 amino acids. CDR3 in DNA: TGTGCCAGCTCACCGCCGGGGACAGGGTCCCTCTACGAGCAGTACTTC. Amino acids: CASSPPGTGSLYEQYF.

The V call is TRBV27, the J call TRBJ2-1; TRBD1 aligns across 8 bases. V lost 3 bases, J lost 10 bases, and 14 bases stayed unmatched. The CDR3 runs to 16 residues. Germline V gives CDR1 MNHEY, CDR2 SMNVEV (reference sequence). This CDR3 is CASSFERVNSGGEQFF. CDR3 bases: TGTGCCAGCAGTTTTGAGCGAGTGAACTCAGGGGGCGAGCAGTTCTTC.